One sample yielded the 2 T cell receptor beta chains listed below, sequenced in a study of T cell repertoires in cytomegalovirus infection (dated by TCRdb to between 2019 and 2020). No antigens are known for them. Reads for this sample came from an Illumina HiSeq 1500. In-frame beta chains were kept once TCRdb had trimmed the public reads at Q25 with fastp and called clones with MiXCR. Each CDR3 protein appears once, grouped with its most common genes and DNA. In all, the sample holds approximately 990,000 distinct CDR3 sequences, and about a third of those were seen once. The ten largest clones represent about 14% of the sample. The treatment or condition label here, explained by the study, means: in vitro stimulation with specific CMV peptide epitopes to enrich CMV-specific T cells. Sequenced material: cultured CD8+ T cells from PBMCs, taken from culture after CMV antigen stimulation. These receptors all come from a human donor in good health (CMV status not recorded). Some clones in this sample may be carry-over from other donors' samples.

The chain joins TRBV7-8 to TRBJ2-3, with D possibly being TRBD2 (5 bases). This CDR3 region has 12 residues. V lost 6 bases, J lost 8 bases, and 12 bases lay in between. The germline V gene has CDR1 SGHVS and CDR2 FQNEAQ. The CDR3 here is CASSSEGATQYF. CDR3 sequence (DNA): TGTGCCAGCAGTTCTGAGGGAGCTACGCAGTATTTT.

The table lists this clonotype with a few counts. The chain carries TRBV25-1 and TRBJ2-7, with 7 positions matching TRBD1. The ends lost 4 bases at V and 3 bases at J; junction bases unmatched: 3. CDR1 and CDR2 from the germline V gene are MGHDK and SYGVNS. This CDR3 has 13 amino acids. CDR3 residues: CASSVWDSYEQYF. CDR3 DNA sequence: TGTGCCAGCAGTGTTTGGGACAGCTACGAGCAGTACTTC.